The present entry profiles one TCR beta chain with its context. The data belong to a study of blood T cell repertoires in COVID-19. Study as a whole: The samples span acute and convalescent COVID-19 from the United States, Italy and Spain. In each case, the material was cDNA or gDNA derived from T cells, B-cell-depleted T cells, or PBMCs.

Original processing methods: Amplification of reference gene primers provided the estimated nucleated cell counts. Sequencing used immunoSEQ multiplex PCR; TCRdb keeps in-frame clones, though not all of them. That table supplies the V and J calls and clone size; D and trimming were determined from the DNA. Among more than 150,000 clones listed, roughly 87% were seen once. The CDR3 consists of 15 residues. V trimming: 3 bases; J trimming: 8 bases; junction bases outside the gene matches: 8. The germline V gene has CDR1 LGHDT and CDR2 YNNKEL (reference sequence). This TCR was sampled from a woman in her 40s with acute or convalescent COVID-19. Input material: peripheral blood. The gene calls are TRBV3-1 (or the pseudogene TRBV3-2) and TRBJ1-4; 8 bases fit TRBD1. This chain's CDR3 is CASSHTGTGPEKLFF. DNA for the CDR3: TGTGCCAGCAGCCATACCGGGACAGGACCGGAAAAACTGTTTTTT.